Each of the 27 T cell receptor beta chains below was sequenced from the same sample in a study of blood T cell repertoires in COVID-19. Clones were read by immunoSEQ multiplex PCR, and TCRdb kept only the in-frame ones, dropping some. Among more than 200,000 clones listed, 87% were seen once. The sequenced material came from PBMCs or T cells enriched from blood (not recorded which). These receptors were collected from a young man who had recovered from COVID-19.

This rearrangement joins TRBV28 to TRBJ2-2; D is possibly TRBD1 (6 bases). CDR1 MDHEN and CDR2 SYDVKM come from the germline V gene. Trimming left V 3 bases short and J 0 bases short, with 11 bases between. The CDR3 covers 16 residues. CDR3 in DNA: TGTGCCAGCAGTTTGAGGACAGCTTCGAACACCGGGGAGCTGTTTTTT. It yields the protein CASSLRTASNTGELFF. Drawing the rest from reference TRBV28 and TRBJ2-2, the complete variable domain is DVKVTQSSRYLVKRTGEKVFLECVQDMDHENMFWYRQDPGLGLRLIYFSYDVKMKEKGDIPEGYSVSREKKERFSLILESASTNQTSMYLCASSLRTASNTGELFFGEGSRLTVL.

This clone was detected once. The V call is TRBV13, the J call TRBJ2-6, with a weak D call TRBD2 (6 bases). This CDR3 contains 17 residues. The germline gives CDR1 PRHDT, CDR2 FYEKMQ (reference sequence). The germline V and J ends were trimmed by 4 bases and 0 bases, with 13 bases remaining between them. DNA of the CDR3: TGTGCCAGCAGCTACAGCGGGCGCCCCTCTGGGGCCAACGTCCTGACTTTC. Translation: CASSYSGRPSGANVLTF.

The gene calls are TRBV9 and TRBJ2-6; no clear D gene. The CDR3 is 13 residues long. V was cut by 2 bases and J by 13 bases, with 13 bases left in between. CDR1 is SGDLS, CDR2 YYNGEE, per germline. The CDR3 DNA reads as TGTGCCAGCAGCGTTCCGCCGAGGTTAGTCCTGACTTTC. It specifies CASSVPPRLVLTF. Full variable domain (outside the CDR3, taken from reference TRBV9 and TRBJ2-6): DSGVTQTPKHLITATGQRVTLRCSPRSGDLSVYWYQQSLDQGLQFLIQYYNGEERAKGNILERFSAQQFPDLHSELNLSSLELGDSALYFCASSVPPRLVLTFGAGSRLTVL.

This clone has just a few counts. The chain has TRBV5-1 and TRBJ1-4, with 8 bases that match TRBD1. The CDR3 is made up of 14 amino acids. V trimming: 4 bases; J trimming: 6 bases; junction bases outside the gene matches: 5. From germline, CDR1 is SGHRS and CDR2 YFSETQ. This CDR3 reads CASSEGQGHEKLFF. DNA of the CDR3: TGCGCCAGCAGCGAAGGACAGGGTCATGAAAAACTGTTTTTT.

The chain carries TRBV6-5 and TRBJ1-2; the match to TRBD1 covers 10 bases. Germline V CDR1 and CDR2: MNHEY, SVGAGI. This CDR3 is built from 14 residues. The V segment lost 5 bases and the J segment 8 bases; nucleotides outside the gene matches: 8. In DNA, the CDR3 is TGTGCCAGCAGTCAGGGACAGGGGCCTCTAGGCTACACCTTC. Its translation is CASSQGQGPLGYTF.

This rearrangement joins TRBV5-4 to TRBJ1-6; 7 nucleotides line up with TRBD1. The CDR3 sequence is 13 residues long. Germline CDR1 and CDR2: SGHNT and YYREEE (reference sequence). The V segment lost 5 bases and the J segment 7 bases; nucleotides outside the gene matches: 3. The CDR3, as DNA: TGTGCCAGCAGACGGGACAGCAATTCACCCCTCCACTTT. Amino acids: CASRRDSNSPLHF. The full variable domain, rest sourced from reference TRBV5-4 and TRBJ1-6, is ETGVTQSPTHLIKTRGQQVTLRCSSQSGHNTVSWYQQALGQGPQFIFQYYREEENGRGNFPPRFSGLQFPNYSSELNVNALELDDSALYLCASRRDSNSPLHFGNGTRLTVT.

The chain combines TRBV3-1 (or the pseudogene TRBV3-2) with TRBJ2-1, with 13 nucleotides matching TRBD2. The CDR3 length is 13 residues. CDR1 and CDR2 from the germline V gene are LGHDT and YNNKEL (reference sequence). Unmatched junction bases numbered 1, after V lost 6 bases and J lost 8 bases. Here the CDR3 DNA reads TGTGCCAGCAGACTAGCGGGAGGGTATGAGCAGTTCTTC. This sequence encodes CASRLAGGYEQFF.

Only a few counts were recorded for this clone. This rearrangement joins TRBV4-2 to TRBJ1-5, with 7 bases matching TRBD1. The germline CDR1 and CDR2 sequences are LGHNA and YNFKEQ. This CDR3 has 16 amino acids. The junction had 8 bases not matched to a gene; V was cut back by 4 bases and J by 2 bases. This CDR3 is CASSPQGGGGNQPQHF. In nucleotides, the CDR3 is TGTGCCAGCAGCCCCCAGGGGGGCGGGGGCAATCAGCCCCAGCATTTT.

This chain joins TRBV2 and TRBJ2-1, with 9 bases aligning to TRBD2. Germline CDR1 SNHLY, CDR2 FYNNEI. The CDR3 contains 13 residues. V lost 7 bases to trimming and J lost 6 bases; unmatched junction nucleotides: 4. The CDR3 nucleotides read TGTGCCAGCAAAGCGGGGGGATTCAATGAGCAGTTCTTC. Amino acids: CASKAGGFNEQFF. Variable domain in full (rest from reference TRBV2 and TRBJ2-1): EPEVTQTPSHQVTQMGQEVILRCVPISNHLYFYWYRQILGQKVEFLVSFYNNEISEKSEIFDDQFSVERPDGSNFTLKIRSTKLEDSAMYFCASKAGGFNEQFFGPGTRLTVL.

This clone showed up just a few times. The chain uses TRBV7-9 and TRBJ1-2, with unresolved D. The CDR3 length is 14 residues. CDR1 is SEHNR and CDR2 is FQNEAQ in the germline V gene (reference sequence). V dropped 4 bases and J dropped 5 bases, with 14 bases sitting between them. The CDR3 protein is CASSSEENLYGYTF. CDR3 bases: TGTGCCAGCAGCTCGGAGGAGAACCTATATGGCTACACCTTC.

The chain links TRBV5-5 to TRBJ1-2, with D tentatively TRBD1 (6 bases). Germline CDR1 SGHKS, CDR2 YYEKEE (reference sequence). The CDR3 has 14 amino acids. V lost 4 bases and J lost 5, with 15 bases in between. CDR3 in DNA: TGTGCCAGCAGCCAGTCGACAGGACGGTATGGCTACACCTTC. Protein product: CASSQSTGRYGYTF.

The chain combines TRBV5-8 with TRBJ1-1, with D uncertain. V was clipped by 0 bases and J by 4 bases, with 10 bases between them. CDR1 SGHTS and CDR2 YDEGEE come from the germline V gene. The CDR3 consists of 14 residues. CDR3 DNA sequence: TGTGCCAGCAGCTTGGGCGGGAAGGGCACTGAAGCTTTCTTT. Protein product: CASSLGGKGTEAFF. Based on the CDR3 plus reference TRBV5-8 and TRBJ1-1, the full variable domain is EAGVTQSPTHLIKTRGQQATLRCSPISGHTSVYWYQQALGLGLQFLLWYDEGEERNRGNFPPRFSGRQFPNYSSELNVNALELEDSALYLCASSLGGKGTEAFFGQGTRLTVV.

With regard to this clone: At one of its ends the junction is not consistent with the germline gene, which may arise from a read error. The chain combines TRBV7-7 with TRBJ2-1; 10 positions agree with TRBD2. The length of the CDR3 is 15 residues. The germline V gene has CDR1 SSHAT and CDR2 FNYEAQ (reference sequence). The CDR3 nucleotides read TGTGCTAGCAGCTTAGAGAGCGGGGGGGCAGGTGAGCAGTTCTTC. Encoded protein: CASSLESGGAGEQFF.

The chain joins TRBV18 to TRBJ2-7; D is perhaps TRBD2 (6 bases). This CDR3 region has 15 residues. Trimming pared 0 bases from V and 0 bases from J, leaving 9 bases between. Germline values: CDR1 KGHSH, CDR2 LQKENI. DNA for the CDR3: TGTGCCAGCTCACCACCTAGCGGTAGCTCCTACGAGCAGTACTTC. This translates into CASSPPSGSSYEQYF.

The chain carries TRBV19 and TRBJ1-1; no clear D gene. The CDR3 length is 17 residues. CDR1 and CDR2 from the germline V gene are LNHDA and SQIVND (reference sequence). Trimming removed 2 bases from V and 2 bases from J, with 18 bases in between. The CDR3 coding sequence is TGTGCCAGTAGTATAATAGCTCTGGGGTCGGGAAACACTGAAGCTTTCTTT. Its protein is CASSIIALGSGNTEAFF.

For this clone: Other DNA sequences of this sample code for an identical CDR3. The rearrangement joins TRBV30 to TRBJ1-4; TRBD1 might be the D (6 bases). CDR1 and CDR2 from the germline V gene are GTSNPN and SVGIG (reference sequence). This CDR3 spans 14 amino acids. V shed 2 bases and J shed 5 bases, with 12 bases lying between them. The DNA for the CDR3 is TGTGCCTGGAGTTTGGGCCAGGGGAATGAAAAACTGTTTTTT. Its protein is CAWSLGQGNEKLFF. Using reference TRBV30 and TRBJ1-4 for the parts outside the CDR3, the full variable domain is SQTIHQWPATLVQPVGSPLSLECTVEGTSNPNLYWYRQAAGRGLQLLFYSVGIGQISSEVPQNLSASRPQDRQFILSSKKLLLSDSGFYLCAWSLGQGNEKLFFGSGTQLSVL.

The V call is TRBV6-5, the J call TRBJ2-5, with D unresolved. Trimming left V 6 bases short and J 5 bases short, with 16 bases between. The CDR3 runs to 14 residues. Germline V gives CDR1 MNHEY, CDR2 SVGAGI. CDR3 sequence: CASRKIAPRETQYF. The CDR3 coding sequence is TGTGCCAGCAGGAAGATAGCCCCCCGGGAGACCCAGTACTTC.

In this sample, this clone turned up a few times. The chain carries TRBV18 and TRBJ1-1; TRBD1 is a possible D gene (5 bases). Trimming left V 3 bases short and J 5 bases short, with 13 bases between. CDR3 length: 14 amino acids. Germline-derived CDR1 and CDR2 are KGHSH and LQKENI. The CDR3 spells CASSPRFGGTEAFF. CDR3 coding DNA: TGTGCCAGCTCACCCCGGTTCGGGGGAACTGAAGCTTTCTTT.

This chain connects TRBV30 to TRBJ1-5; D remains ambiguous. This CDR3 contains 13 residues. V dropped 3 bases and J dropped 1 base, with 7 bases sitting between them. Per germline, CDR1 GTSNPN and CDR2 SVGIG (reference sequence). For the CDR3, the DNA is TGTGCCTGGAGCCTGGGCAGCAATCAGCCCCAGCATTTT. The encoded protein is CAWSLGSNQPQHF.

The J gene is TRBJ1-5, the V gene TRBV6-5; D remains ambiguous. The CDR3 is made up of 13 amino acids. The ends were cut back, 9 bases at V and 3 bases at J, with 12 bases in the middle. The germline gives CDR1 MNHEY, CDR2 SVGAGI. Written as DNA, the CDR3 is TGTGCCAGTATTGAGGTACACAATCAGCCCCAGCATTTT. Protein: CASIEVHNQPQHF.

The chain carries TRBV28 and TRBJ2-1; D is uncertain. Trimming took 6 bases from V and 4 from J, leaving 4 bases between them. The CDR3 is 11 residues long. Germline-derived CDR1 and CDR2 are MDHEN and SYDVKM. The CDR3 DNA follows: TGTGCCAGCAGACGGTACAATGAGCAGTTCTTC. Its protein product is CASRRYNEQFF. Combining the CDR3 with reference TRBV28 and TRBJ2-1 gives the whole variable domain DVKVTQSSRYLVKRTGEKVFLECVQDMDHENMFWYRQDPGLGLRLIYFSYDVKMKEKGDIPEGYSVSREKKERFSLILESASTNQTSMYLCASRRYNEQFFGPGTRLTVL.

Note on this clone: One end of the junction does not line up with germline, which may come from a read error. The CDR3 reads CASSLLVAGDTQYF. The CDR3, as DNA: TGTGCCAGCAGCTTATTGGTAGCGGGGGATACACAGTATTTT. The J gene is TRBJ2-3, the V gene TRBV7-6, with TRBD2 matching 9 bases. This CDR3 spans 14 amino acids. CDR1 is SGHVS and CDR2 is FNYEAQ in the germline V gene.

The rearrangement links TRBV4-1 to TRBJ2-7, with D possibly being TRBD1 (6 bases). The V and J ends lost 1 base and 3 bases respectively, with 10 bases between them. From germline, CDR1 is MGHRA and CDR2 YSYEKL. The CDR3 runs 14 residues. The CDR3 DNA reads as TGCGCCAGCAGCCAAGGGACAGAACGCTACGAGCAGTACTTC. Protein sequence: CASSQGTERYEQYF.

The J gene is TRBJ1-2, the V gene TRBV3-1 (or the pseudogene TRBV3-2); D not resolved. V lost 0 bases to trimming and J lost 1 base, with 15 bases between them. The CDR3 is 17 amino acids. Germline loops: CDR1 LGHDT, CDR2 YNNKEL (reference sequence). The CDR3 here is CASSQDQRHDGNYGYTF. The CDR3 coding sequence is TGTGCCAGCAGCCAAGATCAGCGGCACGATGGTAACTATGGCTACACCTTC.

V gene TRBV6-5 combines with J gene TRBJ2-7, with D tentatively TRBD2 (7 bases). The CDR3 runs 16 residues. Trimming shortened V by 2 bases and J by 2 bases, and 16 bases separated the two germline ends. Germline assignment: CDR1 MNHEY and CDR2 SVGAGI. The CDR3 region is CASSYRIGGGPYEQYF. The CDR3, as DNA: TGTGCCAGCAGTTACCGAATAGGGGGAGGGCCCTACGAGCAGTACTTC.

This chain joins TRBV7-9 and TRBJ2-5; 13 nucleotides match TRBD2. Germline V gene sequence: CDR1 SEHNR, CDR2 FQNEAQ (reference sequence). Unmatched junction bases numbered 7, after V lost 1 base and J lost 5 bases. The CDR3 spans 17 residues. CDR3 residues: CASSLGATSGGSETQYF. The CDR3 DNA is TGTGCCAGCAGCTTAGGGGCGACTAGCGGGGGGTCGGAGACCCAGTACTTC.

This clone was counted once. The CDR3 nucleotides read TGTGCCAGCAGCCAAGACAGGGGGCCAAACACCATATATTTT. Protein sequence: CASSQDRGPNTIYF. The gene calls are TRBV3-1 (or the pseudogene TRBV3-2) and TRBJ1-3; 8 bases are shared with TRBD1. Germline V gene data show CDR1 as LGHDT and CDR2 as YNNKEL (reference sequence). The CDR3 totals 14 residues. The V segment lost 0 bases and the J segment 6 bases; nucleotides outside the gene matches: 1.